This TCR beta chain is from a study of response to subunit inactivated influenza vaccine. Notes on the study in general: The authors suggested that every seasonal influenza vaccination recruits few new T cells.

TCRdb re-called the RT-PCR reads with MiXCR, one entry per CDR3 protein. The sample includes over 750,000 distinct CDR3 sequences, over 20% seen only once; the top ten take around 9.6%. This clonotype came up a few times. As yet, its antigen is unknown. Germline CDR1 reads MGHRA; CDR2 reads YSYEKL. The CDR3 is 17 amino acids. The V end was cut by 1 base, the J end by 6 bases, with 18 bases between. Here the sequenced sample was PBMCs from blood, taken around 5 days after vaccination. The chain combines TRBV4-1 with TRBJ2-2; a possible D gene is TRBD1 (6 bases). The source of this sequence is a man aged 45-65 years who received an inactivated influenza vaccine. The DNA for the CDR3 is TGCGCCAGCAGCCAAGGTCGTGGGACATTAGGGGCCGGGGAGCTGTTTTTT. The encoded protein is CASSQGRGTLGAGELFF.